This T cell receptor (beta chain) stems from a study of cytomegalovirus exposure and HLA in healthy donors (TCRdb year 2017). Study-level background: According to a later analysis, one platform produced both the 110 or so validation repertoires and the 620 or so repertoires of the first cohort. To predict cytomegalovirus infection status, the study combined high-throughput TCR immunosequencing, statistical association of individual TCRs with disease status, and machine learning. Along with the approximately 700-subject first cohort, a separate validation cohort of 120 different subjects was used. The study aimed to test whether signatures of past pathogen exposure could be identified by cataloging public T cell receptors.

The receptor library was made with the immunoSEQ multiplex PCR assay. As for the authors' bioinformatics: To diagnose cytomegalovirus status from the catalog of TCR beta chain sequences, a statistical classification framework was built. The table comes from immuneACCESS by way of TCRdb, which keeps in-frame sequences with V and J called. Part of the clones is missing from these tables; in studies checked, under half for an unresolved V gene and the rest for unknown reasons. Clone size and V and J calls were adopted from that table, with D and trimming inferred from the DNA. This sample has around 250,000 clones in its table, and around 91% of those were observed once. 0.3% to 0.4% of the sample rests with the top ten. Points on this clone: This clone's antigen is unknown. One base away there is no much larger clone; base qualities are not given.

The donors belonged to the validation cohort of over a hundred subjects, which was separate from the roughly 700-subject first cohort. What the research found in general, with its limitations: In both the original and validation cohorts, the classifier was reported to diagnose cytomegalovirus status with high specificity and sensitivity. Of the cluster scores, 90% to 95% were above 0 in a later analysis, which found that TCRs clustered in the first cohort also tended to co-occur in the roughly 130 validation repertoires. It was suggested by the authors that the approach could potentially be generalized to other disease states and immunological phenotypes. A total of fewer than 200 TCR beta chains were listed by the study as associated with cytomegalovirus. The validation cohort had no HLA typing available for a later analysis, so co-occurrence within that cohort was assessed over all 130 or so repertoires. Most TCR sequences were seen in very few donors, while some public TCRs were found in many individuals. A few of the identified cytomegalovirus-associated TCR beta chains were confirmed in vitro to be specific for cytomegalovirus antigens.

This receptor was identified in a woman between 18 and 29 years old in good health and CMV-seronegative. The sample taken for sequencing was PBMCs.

The nucleotide sequence is TGTGCCAGCAGTCAGGGTTTCGGGGGGACAGATACGCAGTATTTT. Its protein reads: CASSQGFGGTDTQYF. The sequence links TRBV2 to TRBJ2-3; 7 middle bases align to TRBD2. CDR1 and CDR2 are read off the germline V gene as SNHLY and FYNNEI. Trimming removed 5 bases from V and 3 bases from J; the gene matches leave 8 bases unexplained. Taken from cysteine to phenylalanine, the CDR3 has 15 residues. This entry keeps only the CDR3 DNA: 45 bases, framed from base 1.